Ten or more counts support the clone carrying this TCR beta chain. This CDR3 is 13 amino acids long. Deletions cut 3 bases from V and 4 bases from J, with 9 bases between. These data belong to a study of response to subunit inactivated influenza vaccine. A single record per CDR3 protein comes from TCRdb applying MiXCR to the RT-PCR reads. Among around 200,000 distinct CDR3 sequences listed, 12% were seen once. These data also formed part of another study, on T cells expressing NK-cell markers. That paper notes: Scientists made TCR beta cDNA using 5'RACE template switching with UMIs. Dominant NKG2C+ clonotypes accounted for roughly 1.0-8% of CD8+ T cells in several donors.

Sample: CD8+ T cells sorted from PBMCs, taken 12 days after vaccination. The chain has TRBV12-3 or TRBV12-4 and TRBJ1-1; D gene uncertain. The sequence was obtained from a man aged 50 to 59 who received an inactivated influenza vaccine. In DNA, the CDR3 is TGTGCCAGCAGTTTTGGGTCGGGCACTGAAGCTTTCTTT. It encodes CASSFGSGTEAFF.